This T cell receptor (beta chain) was captured in a study of T cell changes during pregnancy in multiple sclerosis. This table comes from immunoSEQ multiplex PCR, and its TCRdb copy is limited to in-frame clones, with some not included. This sample has 30,000 to 50,000 clones, with around 93% found just once. This CDR3 has 15 residues. The germline CDR1 and CDR2 sequences are SGHTA and FQGNSA. The junction had 4 bases not matched to a gene; V was cut back by 5 bases and J by 1 base. Sequenced material: CD4+ T cells from peripheral blood mononuclear cells, taken after pregnancy. The chain combines TRBV7-2 with TRBJ2-3; the match to TRBD2 covers 9 bases. This clonotype originated in a female donor with multiple sclerosis, enrolled in a pregnancy study. The CDR3 here is CASSPERGGTDTQYF. The DNA of the CDR3 is TGTGCCAGCAGCCCCGAGCGGGGGGGCACAGATACGCAGTATTTT.